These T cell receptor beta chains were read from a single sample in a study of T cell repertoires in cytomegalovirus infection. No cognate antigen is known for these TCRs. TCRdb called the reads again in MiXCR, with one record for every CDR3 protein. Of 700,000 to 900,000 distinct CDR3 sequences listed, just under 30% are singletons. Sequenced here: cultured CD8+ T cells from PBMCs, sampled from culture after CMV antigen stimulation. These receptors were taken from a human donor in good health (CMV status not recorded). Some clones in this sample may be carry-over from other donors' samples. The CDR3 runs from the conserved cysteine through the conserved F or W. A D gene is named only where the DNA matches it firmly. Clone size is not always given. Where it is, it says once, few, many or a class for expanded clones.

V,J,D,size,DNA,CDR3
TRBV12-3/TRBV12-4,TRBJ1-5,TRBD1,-,TGTGCCAGCAGTTTGGGACAGGTTATTACTAGCAATCAGCCCCAGCATTTT,CASSLGQVITSNQPQHF
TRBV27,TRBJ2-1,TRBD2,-,TGTGCCAGCAGTTTACTAGGACTAGCGGTATACAATGAGCAGTTCTTC,CASSLLGLAVYNEQFF
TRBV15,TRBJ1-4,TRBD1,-,TGTGCCACCAGCAGAGATTGGGACAGGGGGTCCAATGAAAAACTGTTTTTT,CATSRDWDRGSNEKLFF
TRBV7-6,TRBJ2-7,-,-,TGTGCCAGCGGCTATGGACGGTCCTACGAGCAGTACTTC,CASGYGRSYEQYF
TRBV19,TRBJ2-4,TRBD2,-,TGTGCCAGTAGCCCGATTACTAGCGGTTGGAACATTCAGTACTTC,CASSPITSGWNIQYF
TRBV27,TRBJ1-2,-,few,TGTGCCAGCAGTTTTACCCCAATCGGCGGCTACACCTTC,CASSFTPIGGYTF
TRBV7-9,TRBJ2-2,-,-,TGTGCCAGCAGCTTAGATTTTGGGAACACCGGGGAGCTGTTTTTT,CASSLDFGNTGELFF
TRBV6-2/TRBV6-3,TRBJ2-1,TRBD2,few,TGTGCCAGCAGTCACCTACCACTAGCGGGGGGCCTGTACAATGAGCAGTTCTTC,CASSHLPLAGGLYNEQFF
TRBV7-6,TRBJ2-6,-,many,TGTGCCAGCAGCCCTTTTACCACAGCTGAATACTCTGGGGCCAACGTCCTGACTTTC,CASSPFTTAEYSGANVLTF
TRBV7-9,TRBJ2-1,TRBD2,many,TGTGCCAGCAGCTCCCCCATCGGGACTAGAGGATCCTACAATGAGCAGTTCTTC,CASSSPIGTRGSYNEQFF
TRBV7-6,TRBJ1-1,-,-,TGTGCCAGCAGCCAGGGCGAGAGTAAGGAAGCTTTCTTT,CASSQGESKEAFF